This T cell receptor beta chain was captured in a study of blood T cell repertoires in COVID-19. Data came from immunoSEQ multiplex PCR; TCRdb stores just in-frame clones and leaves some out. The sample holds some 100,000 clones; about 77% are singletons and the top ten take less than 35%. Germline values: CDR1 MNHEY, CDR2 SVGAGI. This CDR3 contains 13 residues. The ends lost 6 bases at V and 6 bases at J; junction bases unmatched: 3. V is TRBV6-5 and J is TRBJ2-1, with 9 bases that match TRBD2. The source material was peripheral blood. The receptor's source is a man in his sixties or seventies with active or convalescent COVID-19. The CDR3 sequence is CASSRLAANEQFF. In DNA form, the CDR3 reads TGTGCCAGCAGCCGACTAGCGGCCAATGAGCAGTTCTTC.